This T cell receptor beta chain was captured in a study of blood T cell repertoires in COVID-19. The CDR3 extends over 18 amino acids. V lost 4 bases, J lost 1 base, and 17 bases lay in between. CDR1 and CDR2 from the germline V gene are MNHEY and SMNVEV (reference sequence). The authors' processing: Reference gene primer amplification gave nucleated cell count estimates. Repertoires were generated with immunoSEQ multiplex PCR, while TCRdb's copy carries only in-frame clones and drops some. V and J calls and clone size are those listed in that table; D and trimming were worked out from the DNA. The sample has tens of thousands of clones; 75% to 95% are singletons.

The clonotype comes from a man in his sixties with acute or convalescent COVID-19. V usage is TRBV27 and J usage is TRBJ2-6; D might be TRBD1 (6 bases). The specimen sequenced was peripheral blood. The CDR3 sequence: CASSSGTPLVSGANVLTF. CDR3 coding DNA: TGTGCCAGCAGTTCAGGGACACCGCTCGTGTCTGGGGCCAACGTCCTGACTTTC.